This T cell receptor beta chain comes out of a study of CD8+ T cells in alopecia areata. Germline CDR1 and CDR2: MNHEY and SMNVEV (reference sequence). The V and J ends lost 5 bases and 2 bases, in that order; junction bases with no gene match: 6. The CDR3 loop spans 16 amino acids. Treatment described: oral pan-JAK inhibitor, 5-10 mg twice daily. In each case, RNA was isolated and then reverse transcribed into cDNA as the sequencing template. Libraries were prepared by immunoSEQ multiplex PCR; TCRdb keeps only in-frame clonotypes and omits some of them. The sample records 75,000 to 85,000 clones, 60% to 70% being singletons.

The material sequenced was CD8+ T cells sorted from blood, taken at week 24, from a patient treated with tofacitinib. The chain employs TRBV27 and TRBJ2-1, with 10 nucleotides matching TRBD1. The source of this sequence is a human donor with alopecia areata. DNA for the CDR3: TGTGCCAGCAGTCTAAACGGACAGGGGGCCTACAATGAGCAGTTCTTC. Its translation is CASSLNGQGAYNEQFF.